The rows below give T cell receptor beta chains drawn from one sample of a study of blood T cell repertoires in COVID-19. Profiling relied on immunoSEQ multiplex PCR, and the TCRdb table lists in-frame clones only, not all of them. The sample records about 250,000 clones, 88% being singletons. The sample consisted of peripheral blood. The source of these receptors is a woman aged 25 to 39 with COVID-19, enrolled during active disease. Both conserved end residues are part of each CDR3. The order of the fields is CDR3 protein, CDR3 DNA, J gene, D gene, clone size, V gene. The D gene is left open where the match is weak. The size of a clone is reported for some rows only, either as once, few or many, or as a class for expanded clones.

CASSLKRTAPYEQYF | TGTGCCAGCAGTTTAAAACGGACAGCCCCCTACGAGCAGTACTTC | TRBJ2-7 | . | . | TRBV27
CASSPGQAIGREGKNEQFF | TGTGCCAGCAGCCCAGGACAGGCGATCGGGCGGGAGGGCAAAAATGAGCAGTTCTTC | TRBJ2-1 | TRBD2 | . | TRBV7-9
CASSRDALNYGYTF | TGTGCCAGCAGCCGGGATGCCTTAAACTATGGCTACACCTTC | TRBJ1-2 | . | . | TRBV9
CAISSGQNTEAFF | TGTGCCATCAGTTCCGGACAGAACACTGAAGCTTTCTTT | TRBJ1-1 | . | . | TRBV10-3
CASSQPDRGNTEAFF | TGCGCCAGCAGCCAACCGGACAGGGGTAACACTGAAGCTTTCTTT | TRBJ1-1 | TRBD1 | . | TRBV4-1
CASSLGTNKGNQPQHF | TGTGCCAGCAGCTTAGGGACAAACAAGGGCAATCAGCCCCAGCATTTT | TRBJ1-5 | . | . | TRBV7-2
CASSARDRNQPQHF | TGTGCCAGCAGCGCCCGGGATCGCAATCAGCCCCAGCATTTT | TRBJ1-5 | . | . | TRBV5-6
CAITAGTSYEQFF | TGTGCCATCACGGCCGGGACTAGCTATGAGCAGTTCTTC | TRBJ2-1 | TRBD2 | . | TRBV10-3
CASSRNGQGGYTF | TGTGCCAGCAGCCGGAATGGCCAGGGCGGCTACACCTTC | TRBJ1-2 | . | . | TRBV3-1/TRBV3-2
CASSYGGTENSPLHF | TGTGCCAGCAGTTACGGTGGGACAGAGAATTCACCCCTCCACTTT | TRBJ1-6 | TRBD1 | . | TRBV6-2/TRBV6-3
CASSLRGALGGYTF | TGTGCCAGCAGCCTCCGGGGGGCCCTGGGTGGCTACACCTTC | TRBJ1-2 | . | . | TRBV5-6
CASSYSETGGYGYTF | TGTGCCAGCAGTTACTCGGAAACAGGGGGCTATGGCTACACCTTC | TRBJ1-2 | TRBD1 | . | TRBV6-6
CASSLYRGETQYF | TGTGCCAGCAGCTTGTACAGGGGAGAGACCCAGTACTTC | TRBJ2-5 | TRBD1 | . | TRBV5-4
CASSYSYTKSSYEQYF | TGTGCCAGCAGTTACTCGTATACCAAGAGCTCCTACGAGCAGTACTTC | TRBJ2-7 | . | . | TRBV6-5
CASSVVGGGQETQYF | TGTGCCAGCAGCGTAGTGGGGGGAGGGCAAGAGACCCAGTACTTC | TRBJ2-5 | TRBD2 | . | TRBV9
CASSGSWASGSTDTQYF | TGTGCCAGTAGTGGGTCCTGGGCTAGCGGGAGTACAGATACGCAGTATTTT | TRBJ2-3 | TRBD2 | . | TRBV19
CASSLGLAYNEQFF | TGTGCCAGCAGCTTAGGACTAGCCTACAATGAGCAGTTCTTC | TRBJ2-1 | . | . | TRBV11-2
CASSEVSGGASGEQFF | TGTGCCAGCAGTGAAGTCAGCGGGGGGGCCTCGGGTGAGCAGTTCTTC | TRBJ2-1 | TRBD2 | . | TRBV2
CASSFMLGQGLETQYF | TGTGCCAGCAGCTTTATGCTGGGACAGGGTTTAGAGACCCAGTACTTC | TRBJ2-5 | TRBD1 | . | TRBV7-2
CASRTTHPSGEQFF | TGCGCCAGCCGGACAACCCACCCTAGCGGGGAGCAGTTCTTC | TRBJ2-1 | TRBD2 | . | TRBV10-2
CASSATGAVSDTQYF | TGTGCCAGCAGCGCGACAGGGGCTGTTTCAGATACGCAGTATTTT | TRBJ2-3 | TRBD1 | . | TRBV6-4
CASSAGAGTGGYEQFF | TGTGCCAGCAGCGCCGGAGCCGGGACAGGGGGCTATGAGCAGTTCTTC | TRBJ2-1 | TRBD1 | once | TRBV9
CASSIGAGLNYGYTF | TGTGCCAGTAGTATTGGGGCGGGATTAAACTATGGCTACACCTTC | TRBJ1-2 | . | . | TRBV19
CASRARTHQTDTQYF | TGTGCCAGCAGAGCCCGTACCCATCAAACAGATACGCAGTATTTT | TRBJ2-3 | . | . | TRBV6-5
CASSPRQGETQYF | TGTGCCAGCAGTCCCCGGCAGGGAGAGACCCAGTACTTC | TRBJ2-5 | . | . | TRBV12-3/TRBV12-4
CASSQNHRQDEQFF | TGCGCCAGCAGCCAAAACCATCGACAGGATGAGCAGTTCTTC | TRBJ2-1 | . | . | TRBV4-1